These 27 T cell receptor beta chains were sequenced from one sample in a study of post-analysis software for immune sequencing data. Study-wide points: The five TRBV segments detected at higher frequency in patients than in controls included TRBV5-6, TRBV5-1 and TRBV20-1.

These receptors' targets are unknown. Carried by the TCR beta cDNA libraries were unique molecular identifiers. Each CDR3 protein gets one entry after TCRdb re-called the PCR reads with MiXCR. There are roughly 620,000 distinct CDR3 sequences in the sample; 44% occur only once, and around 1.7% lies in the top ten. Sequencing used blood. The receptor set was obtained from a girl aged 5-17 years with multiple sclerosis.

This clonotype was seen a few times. The CDR3 protein is CASSPSGDRVYNEQFF. The DNA of the CDR3 is TGCGCCAGCAGCCCTTCCGGGGACAGGGTCTACAATGAGCAGTTCTTC. The J gene is TRBJ2-1, the V gene TRBV5-1; 9 bases agree with TRBD1. V shed 4 bases, J shed 3 bases, and the junction held 8 bases outside the gene matches. The CDR3 has 16 residues. CDR1 is SGHRS and CDR2 is YFSETQ in the germline V gene.

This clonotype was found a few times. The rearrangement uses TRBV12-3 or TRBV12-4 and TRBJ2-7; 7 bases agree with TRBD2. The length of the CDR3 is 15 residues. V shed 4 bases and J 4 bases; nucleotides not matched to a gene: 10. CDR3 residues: CASSSKQAGDYEQYF. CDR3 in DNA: TGTGCCAGCAGTTCCAAACAGGCGGGAGATTACGAGCAGTACTTC.

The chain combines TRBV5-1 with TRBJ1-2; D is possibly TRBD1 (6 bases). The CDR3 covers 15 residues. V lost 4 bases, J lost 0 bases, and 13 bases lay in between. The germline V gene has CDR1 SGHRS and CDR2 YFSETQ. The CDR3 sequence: CASSIGYRANYGYTF. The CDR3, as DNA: TGCGCCAGCAGCATCGGATACAGGGCTAACTATGGCTACACCTTC.

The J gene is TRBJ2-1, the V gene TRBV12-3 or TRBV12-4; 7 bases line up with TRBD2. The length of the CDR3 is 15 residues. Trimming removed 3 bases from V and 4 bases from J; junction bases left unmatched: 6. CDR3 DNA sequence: TGTGCCAGCAGTTTCTTGGCGGGGGAATACAATGAGCAGTTCTTC. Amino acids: CASSFLAGEYNEQFF.

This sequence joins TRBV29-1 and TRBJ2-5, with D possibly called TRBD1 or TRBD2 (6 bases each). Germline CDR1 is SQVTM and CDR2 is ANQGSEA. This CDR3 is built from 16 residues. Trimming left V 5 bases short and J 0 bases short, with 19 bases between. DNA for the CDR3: TGCAGCGTTCGAGGGCTGGGGGGCGCCAACCAAGAGACCCAGTACTTC. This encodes CSVRGLGGANQETQYF.

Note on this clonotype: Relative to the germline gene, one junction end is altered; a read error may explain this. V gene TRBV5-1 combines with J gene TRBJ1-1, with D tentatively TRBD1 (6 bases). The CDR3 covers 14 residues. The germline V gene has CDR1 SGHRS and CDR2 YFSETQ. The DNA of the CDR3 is TGCACCAGCAGCCTGGACAGTTGGAACACTGAAGCTTTCTTT. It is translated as CTSSLDSWNTEAFF.

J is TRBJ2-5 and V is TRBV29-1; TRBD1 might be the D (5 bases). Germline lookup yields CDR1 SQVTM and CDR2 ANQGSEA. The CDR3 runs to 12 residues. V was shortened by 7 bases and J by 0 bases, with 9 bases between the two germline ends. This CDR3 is CSATVYQETQYF. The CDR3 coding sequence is TGCAGCGCGACAGTATACCAAGAGACCCAGTACTTC.

CDR3 nucleotide sequence: TGTGCCAGCAGTTTCCGGCAGGGGGTTGGCTATGGCTACACCTTC. This sequence encodes CASSFRQGVGYGYTF. This sequence joins TRBV12-3 or TRBV12-4 and TRBJ1-2, with 7 bases lining up with TRBD1. There are 15 residues in the CDR3. The J segment lost 4 bases and the V segment lost 3 bases, leaving 8 bases of the junction unmatched.

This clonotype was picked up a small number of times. This CDR3 is CASSYSGTANSYEQYF. The CDR3 nucleotides read TGTGCCAGCAGTTACTCAGGGACAGCCAACTCCTACGAGCAGTACTTC. The chain has TRBV6-5 and TRBJ2-7; 7 bases map to TRBD1. Germline trimming cut 0 bases from V and 0 bases from J; bases unmatched to any gene: 5. There are 16 residues in the CDR3. In germline, CDR1 is MNHEY, CDR2 SVGAGI.

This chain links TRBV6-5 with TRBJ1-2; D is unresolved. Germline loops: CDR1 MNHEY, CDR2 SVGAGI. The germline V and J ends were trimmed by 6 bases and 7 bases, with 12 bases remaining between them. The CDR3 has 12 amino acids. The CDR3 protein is CASSPVGFGYTF. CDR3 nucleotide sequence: TGTGCCAGCAGCCCTGTGGGGTTTGGCTACACCTTC.

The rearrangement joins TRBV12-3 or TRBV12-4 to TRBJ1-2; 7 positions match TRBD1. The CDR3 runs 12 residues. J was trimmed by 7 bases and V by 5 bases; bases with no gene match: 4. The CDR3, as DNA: TGTGCCAGCAGTACCGGGACAGTTGGCTACACCTTC. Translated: CASSTGTVGYTF.

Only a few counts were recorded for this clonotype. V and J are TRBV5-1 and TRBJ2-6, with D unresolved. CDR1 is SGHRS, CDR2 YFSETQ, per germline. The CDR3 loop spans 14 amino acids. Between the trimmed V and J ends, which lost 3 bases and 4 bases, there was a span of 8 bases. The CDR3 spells CASSSDEGANVLTF. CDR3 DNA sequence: TGCGCCAGCAGCTCGGACGAGGGGGCCAACGTCCTGACTTTC.

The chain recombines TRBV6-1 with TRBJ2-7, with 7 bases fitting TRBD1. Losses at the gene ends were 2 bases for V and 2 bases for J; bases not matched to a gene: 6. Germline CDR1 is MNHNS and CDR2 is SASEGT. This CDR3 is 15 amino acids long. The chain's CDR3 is CASSELDRAPYEQYF. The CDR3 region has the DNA TGTGCCAGCAGTGAACTAGACAGGGCCCCCTACGAGCAGTACTTC.

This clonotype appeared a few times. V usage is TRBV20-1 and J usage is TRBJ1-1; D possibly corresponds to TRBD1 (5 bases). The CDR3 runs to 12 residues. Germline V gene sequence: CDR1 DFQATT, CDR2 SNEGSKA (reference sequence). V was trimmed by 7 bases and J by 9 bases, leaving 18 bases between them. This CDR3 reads CSVAEGAGQAFF. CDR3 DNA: TGCAGTGTCGCGGAAGGGGCAGGGCAAGCTTTCTTT.

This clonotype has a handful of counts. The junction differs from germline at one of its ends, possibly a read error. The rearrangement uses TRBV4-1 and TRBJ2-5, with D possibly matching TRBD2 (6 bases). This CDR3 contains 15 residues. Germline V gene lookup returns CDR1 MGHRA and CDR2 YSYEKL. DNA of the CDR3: TGCACCAGCAGCCCCGGGAGCGGCTACCAAGAGACCCAGTACTTC. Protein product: CTSSPGSGYQETQYF.

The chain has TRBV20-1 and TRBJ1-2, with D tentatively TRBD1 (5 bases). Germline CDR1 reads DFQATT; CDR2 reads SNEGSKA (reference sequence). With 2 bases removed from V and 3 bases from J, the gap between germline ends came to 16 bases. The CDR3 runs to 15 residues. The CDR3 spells CSARPAGTADYGYTF. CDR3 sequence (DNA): TGCAGTGCTAGACCCGCCGGGACGGCCGACTATGGCTACACCTTC.

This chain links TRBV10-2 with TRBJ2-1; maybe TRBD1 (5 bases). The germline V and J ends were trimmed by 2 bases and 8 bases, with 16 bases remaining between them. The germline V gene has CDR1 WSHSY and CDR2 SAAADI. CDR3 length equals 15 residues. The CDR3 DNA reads TGCGCCAGCAGTGAGGGGGCCAGGTTGGGGCATGAGCAGTTCTTC. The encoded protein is CASSEGARLGHEQFF.

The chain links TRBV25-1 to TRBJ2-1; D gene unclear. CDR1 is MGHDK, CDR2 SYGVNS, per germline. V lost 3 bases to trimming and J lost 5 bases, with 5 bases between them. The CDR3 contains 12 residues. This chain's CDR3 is CASSETHNEQFF. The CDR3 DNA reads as TGTGCCAGCAGTGAGACCCACAATGAGCAGTTCTTC.

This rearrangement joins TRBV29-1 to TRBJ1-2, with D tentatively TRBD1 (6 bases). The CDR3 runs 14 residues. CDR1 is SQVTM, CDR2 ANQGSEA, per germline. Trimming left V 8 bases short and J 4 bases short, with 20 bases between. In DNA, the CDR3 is TGCAGCTCTGGGAGCTCTGGAGGGGGCTATGGCTACACCTTC. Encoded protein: CSSGSSGGGYGYTF.

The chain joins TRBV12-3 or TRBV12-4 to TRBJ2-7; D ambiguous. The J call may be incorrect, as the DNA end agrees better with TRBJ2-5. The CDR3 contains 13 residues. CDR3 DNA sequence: TGTGCCAGCAGCTCCTCGATGGGGGAGACCCAGTACTTC. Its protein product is CASSSSMGETQYF.

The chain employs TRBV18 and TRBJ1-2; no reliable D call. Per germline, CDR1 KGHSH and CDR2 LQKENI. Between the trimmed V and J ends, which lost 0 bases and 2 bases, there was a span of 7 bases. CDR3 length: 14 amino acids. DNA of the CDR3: TGTGCCAGCTCACCACCCCGGGGAAACTATGGCTACACCTTC. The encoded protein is CASSPPRGNYGYTF.

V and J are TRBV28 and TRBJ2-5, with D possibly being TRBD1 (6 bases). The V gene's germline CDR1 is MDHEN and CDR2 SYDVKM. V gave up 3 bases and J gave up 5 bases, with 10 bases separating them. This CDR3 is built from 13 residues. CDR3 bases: TGTGCCAGCAGTTTTGTGGGGGCCGAGACCCAGTACTTC. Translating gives CASSFVGAETQYF.

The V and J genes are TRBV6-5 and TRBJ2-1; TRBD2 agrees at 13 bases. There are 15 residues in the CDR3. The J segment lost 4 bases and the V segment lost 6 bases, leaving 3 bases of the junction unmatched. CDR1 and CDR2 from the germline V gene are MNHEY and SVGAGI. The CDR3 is CASRKTSGGYNEQFF. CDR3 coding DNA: TGTGCCAGCAGAAAGACTAGCGGGGGGTACAATGAGCAGTTCTTC.

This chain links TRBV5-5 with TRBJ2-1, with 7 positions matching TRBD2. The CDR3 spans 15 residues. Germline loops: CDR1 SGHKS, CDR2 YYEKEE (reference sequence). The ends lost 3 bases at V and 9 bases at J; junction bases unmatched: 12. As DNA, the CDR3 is TGTGCCAGCAGCTCAGCCACGACTAGCTGGCGTGAGCAGTTCTTC. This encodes CASSSATTSWREQFF.

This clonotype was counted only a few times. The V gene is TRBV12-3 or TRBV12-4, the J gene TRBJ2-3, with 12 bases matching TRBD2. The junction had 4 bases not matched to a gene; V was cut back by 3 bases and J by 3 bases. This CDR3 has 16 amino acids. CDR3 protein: CASSFRLAGATDTQYF. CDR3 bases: TGTGCCAGCAGTTTTCGACTAGCGGGAGCTACAGATACGCAGTATTTT.

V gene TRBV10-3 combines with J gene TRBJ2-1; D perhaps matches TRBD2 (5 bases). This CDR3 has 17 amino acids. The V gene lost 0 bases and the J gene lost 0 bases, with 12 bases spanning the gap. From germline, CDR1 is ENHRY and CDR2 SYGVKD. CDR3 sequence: CAISESTSLASYNEQFF. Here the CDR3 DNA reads TGTGCCATCAGTGAGTCCACTAGTCTTGCCTCCTACAATGAGCAGTTCTTC.

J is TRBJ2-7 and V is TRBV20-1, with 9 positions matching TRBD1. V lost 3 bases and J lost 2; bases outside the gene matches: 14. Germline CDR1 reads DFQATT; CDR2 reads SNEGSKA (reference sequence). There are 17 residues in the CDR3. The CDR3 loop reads CSASNPGTGFRPYEQYF. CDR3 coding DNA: TGCAGTGCTAGCAATCCCGGGACAGGGTTTCGGCCCTACGAGCAGTACTTC.